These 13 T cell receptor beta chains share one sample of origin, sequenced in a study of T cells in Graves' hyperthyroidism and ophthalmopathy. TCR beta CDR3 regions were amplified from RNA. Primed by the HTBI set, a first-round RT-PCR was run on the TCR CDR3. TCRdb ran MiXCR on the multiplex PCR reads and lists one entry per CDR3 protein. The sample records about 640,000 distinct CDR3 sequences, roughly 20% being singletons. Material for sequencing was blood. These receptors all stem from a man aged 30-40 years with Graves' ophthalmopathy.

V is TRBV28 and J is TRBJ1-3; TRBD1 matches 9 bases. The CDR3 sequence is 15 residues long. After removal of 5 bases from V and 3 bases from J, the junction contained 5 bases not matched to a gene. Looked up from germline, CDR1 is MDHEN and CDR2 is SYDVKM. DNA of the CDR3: TGTGCCAGCAGTCCTCAGACAGGGGGTGGAAACACCATATATTTT. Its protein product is CASSPQTGGGNTIYF.

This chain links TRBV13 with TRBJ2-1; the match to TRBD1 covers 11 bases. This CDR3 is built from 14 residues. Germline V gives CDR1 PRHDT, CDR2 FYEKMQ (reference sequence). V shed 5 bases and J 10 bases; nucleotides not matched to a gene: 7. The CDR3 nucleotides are TGTGCCAGCAGCGGCGTGGACAGGGGGCGCGAGCAGTTCTTC. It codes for CASSGVDRGREQFF.

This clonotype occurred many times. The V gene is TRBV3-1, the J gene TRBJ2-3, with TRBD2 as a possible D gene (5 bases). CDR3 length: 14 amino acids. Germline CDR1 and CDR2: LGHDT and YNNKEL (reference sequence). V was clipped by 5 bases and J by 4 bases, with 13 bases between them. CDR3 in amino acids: CASSNQLDPDTQYF. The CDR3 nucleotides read TGTGCCAGCAGCAACCAACTAGATCCAGATACGCAGTATTTT.

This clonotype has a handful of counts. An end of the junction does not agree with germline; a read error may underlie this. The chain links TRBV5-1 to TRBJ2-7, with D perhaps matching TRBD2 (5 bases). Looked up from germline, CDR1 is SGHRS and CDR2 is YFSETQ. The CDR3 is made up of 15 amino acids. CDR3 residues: CASSYLGSLSYEQYF. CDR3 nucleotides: TGTGCCAGCAGTTACCTTGGGAGTTTATCCTACGAGCAGTACTTC. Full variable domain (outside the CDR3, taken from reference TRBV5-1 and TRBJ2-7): KAGVTQTPRYLIKTRGQQVTLSCSPISGHRSVSWYQQTPGQGLQFLFEYFSETQRNKGNFPGRFSGRQFSNSRSEMNVSTLELGDSALYLCASSYLGSLSYEQYFGPGTRLTVT.

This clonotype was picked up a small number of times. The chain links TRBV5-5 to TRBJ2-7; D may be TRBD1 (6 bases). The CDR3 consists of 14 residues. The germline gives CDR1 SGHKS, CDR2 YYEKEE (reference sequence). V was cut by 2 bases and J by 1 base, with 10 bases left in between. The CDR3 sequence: CASSFATGSYEQYF. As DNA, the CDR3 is TGTGCCAGCAGCTTCGCGACAGGATCCTACGAGCAGTACTTC.

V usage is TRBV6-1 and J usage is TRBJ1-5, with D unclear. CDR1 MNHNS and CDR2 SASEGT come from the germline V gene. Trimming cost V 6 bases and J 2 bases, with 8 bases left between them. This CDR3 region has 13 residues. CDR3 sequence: CASRDLRNQPQHF. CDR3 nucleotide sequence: TGTGCCAGCAGGGACCTCCGCAATCAGCCCCAGCATTTT.

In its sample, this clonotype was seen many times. The CDR3 bases are TGTGCCAGCTCACCAGGGCTGGGAGGCGAGCAGTACTTC. It is translated as CASSPGLGGEQYF. The chain couples TRBV18 to TRBJ2-7, with D possibly TRBD2 on 6 matching bases. This CDR3 has 13 amino acids. Per germline, CDR1 KGHSH and CDR2 LQKENI. Trimming removed 2 bases from V and 6 bases from J, with 11 bases in between.

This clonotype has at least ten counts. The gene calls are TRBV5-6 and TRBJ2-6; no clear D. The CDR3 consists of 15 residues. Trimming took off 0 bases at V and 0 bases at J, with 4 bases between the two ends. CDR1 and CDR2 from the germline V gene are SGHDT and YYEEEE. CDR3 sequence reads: CASSLGYSGANVLTF. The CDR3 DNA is TGTGCCAGCAGCTTGGGATACTCTGGGGCCAACGTCCTGACTTTC.

CDR3 sequence (DNA): TGCAGCGTCACCACTGACGGGTCAAACGAGCAGTACTTC. Its translation is CSVTTDGSNEQYF. The chain joins TRBV29-1 to TRBJ2-7; D remains unclear. In germline, CDR1 is SQVTM, CDR2 ANQGSEA. This CDR3 is built from 13 residues. With 6 bases removed from V and 5 bases from J, the gap between germline ends came to 17 bases.

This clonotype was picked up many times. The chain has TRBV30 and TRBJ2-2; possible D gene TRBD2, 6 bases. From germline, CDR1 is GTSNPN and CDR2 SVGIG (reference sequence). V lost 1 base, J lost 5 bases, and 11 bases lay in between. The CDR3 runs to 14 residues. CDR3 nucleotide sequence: TGTGCCTGGAGTGCTCGACTAGTGACCGGGGAGCTGTTTTTT. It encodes CAWSARLVTGELFF.

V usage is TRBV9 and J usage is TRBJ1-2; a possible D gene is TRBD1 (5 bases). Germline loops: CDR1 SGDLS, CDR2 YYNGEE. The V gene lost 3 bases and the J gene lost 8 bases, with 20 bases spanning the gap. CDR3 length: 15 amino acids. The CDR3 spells CASSGSGSGGRGYTF. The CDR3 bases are TGTGCCAGCAGCGGATCAGGCTCCGGGGGTCGAGGCTACACCTTC.

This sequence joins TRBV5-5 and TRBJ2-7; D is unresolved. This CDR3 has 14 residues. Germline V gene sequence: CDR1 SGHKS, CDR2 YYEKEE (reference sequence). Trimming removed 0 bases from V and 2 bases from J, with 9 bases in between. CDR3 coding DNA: TGTGCCAGCAGCTTGGGGTTCGCGGCCTACGAGCAGTACTTC. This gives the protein CASSLGFAAYEQYF. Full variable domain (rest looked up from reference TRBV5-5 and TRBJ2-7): DAGVTQSPTHLIKTRGQQVTLRCSPISGHKSVSWYQQVLGQGPQFIFQYYEKEERGRGNFPDRFSARQFPNYSSELNVNALLLGDSALYLCASSLGFAAYEQYFGPGTRLTVT.

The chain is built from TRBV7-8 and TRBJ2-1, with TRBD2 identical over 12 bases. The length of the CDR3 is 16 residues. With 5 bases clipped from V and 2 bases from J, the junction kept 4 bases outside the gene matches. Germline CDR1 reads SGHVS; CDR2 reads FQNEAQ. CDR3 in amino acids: CASSPRTSGAYNEQFF. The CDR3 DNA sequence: TGTGCCAGCAGCCCCCGGACTAGCGGGGCCTACAATGAGCAGTTCTTC.